The rows below give T cell receptor beta chains drawn from one sample of a study of cytomegalovirus exposure and HLA in healthy donors. Clones were read by immunoSEQ multiplex PCR, and TCRdb kept only the in-frame ones, dropping some. The sample lists about 180,000 clones, 81% occurring once. The sample was PBMCs. These receptors were taken from a woman aged 18-30 years in good health and CMV-seropositive. Both conserved end residues are part of each CDR3. The order of the fields is D gene, V gene, J gene, clone size, CDR3 DNA, CDR3 protein. The D gene is left open where the match is weak. Size is stated for part of the rows, as once, few or many counts, or as a class when the clone is expanded.

.	TRBV7-9	TRBJ1-2	.	TGTGCCAGCAGCTTAATGTCCCTGTATGGCTACACCTTC	CASSLMSLYGYTF
TRBD2	TRBV4-2	TRBJ2-1	once	TGTGCCAGCAGCAGCCCGGGACTAGCGGGGGGTACTGAGCAGTTCTTC	CASSSPGLAGGTEQFF
TRBD2	TRBV9	TRBJ2-5	.	TGTGCCAGCAGCGTAGTTGGCGGGGGGCGAGAGACCCAGTACTTC	CASSVVGGGRETQYF
TRBD1	TRBV5-4	TRBJ1-2	.	TGTGCCAGCAGCCGGGACAGCCCTTTCTATGGCTACACCTTC	CASSRDSPFYGYTF
.	TRBV2	TRBJ1-2	.	TGTGCCAGCAGAGAATCCTCTACAGGCAGCTATGGCTACACCTTC	CASRESSTGSYGYTF
TRBD2	TRBV7-2	TRBJ2-7	.	TGTGCCAGCAGCTCCTCAGTGGGGGGAGGGTGGTACTTC	CASSSSVGGGWYF
.	TRBV2	TRBJ2-1	few	TGTGCGAGCAGCCCAGAAATTTACAATGAGCAGTTCTTC	CASSPEIYNEQFF
.	TRBV4-2	TRBJ2-7	.	TGTGCCAGCAGCCATAGGCAGACACCGATTTACGAGCAATACTTC	CASSHRQTPIYEQYF
.	TRBV7-8	TRBJ2-7	once	TGTGCCAGCAGCTTAGGACTTCTGCTAGTAGCGGACGAGCAGTACTTC	CASSLGLLLVADEQYF
.	TRBV28	TRBJ1-5	.	TGTGCCACCACGGGGGGGCAACGCAATCAGCCCCAGCATTTT	CATTGGQRNQPQHF
.	TRBV5-1	TRBJ1-1	.	TGCGCCAGCAGCTTGGAAGGCGGCCTTGAAGCTTTCTTT	CASSLEGGLEAFF
.	TRBV7-8	TRBJ1-6	.	TGTGCCAGCAGCGCGAGAGGTGGCACCTATAATTCACCCCTCCACTTT	CASSARGGTYNSPLHF
.	TRBV30	TRBJ2-3	.	TGTGCCTGGGATCCGGGACTGAGCACAGATACGCAGTATTTT	CAWDPGLSTDTQYF
.	TRBV7-8	TRBJ2-7	.	TGTGCCAGCAGCTCAACTAACAGGTTGGGAAGCTCCTACGAGCAGTACTTC	CASSSTNRLGSSYEQYF
.	TRBV29-1	TRBJ2-1	.	TGCAGCGTTGCGCCAAGCGGTCTAACCTACAATGAGCAGTTCTTC	CSVAPSGLTYNEQFF
TRBD1	TRBV5-6	TRBJ2-2	few	TGTGCCAGCAGCTGGGGGGACAGGGGTTCCGGGGAGCTGTTTTTT	CASSWGDRGSGELFF
TRBD1	TRBV5-1	TRBJ2-7	.	TGCGCCAGCAGCTCTTACCCCGGACAGGGGGGCGAGCAGTACTTC	CASSSYPGQGGEQYF
.	TRBV7-2	TRBJ1-6	few	TGTGCCAGCAGCCCGGACAGCTCCTATAATTCACCCCTCCACTTT	CASSPDSSYNSPLHF
TRBD1	TRBV14	TRBJ1-2	.	TGTGCCAGCAGCGTCACAGGGGGAAGTGGCTACACCTTC	CASSVTGGSGYTF
.	TRBV19	TRBJ1-6	.	TGTGCCAGTAGTATTGAGTCTGGGCTGCGAAATTCACCCCTCCACTTT	CASSIESGLRNSPLHF
.	TRBV7-9	TRBJ1-2	few	TGTGCCAGCAGTTATATTCATCAACAGCGGGCCAGTTATGGCTACACCTTC	CASSYIHQQRASYGYTF
TRBD2	TRBV4-1	TRBJ2-7	.	TGCGCCAGCAGCCTTTTAATAGCGGGTTTCTCCTACGAGCAGTACTTC	CASSLLIAGFSYEQYF
.	TRBV7-2	TRBJ1-3	.	TGTGCCAGCAGCTTATACCCCAGAAACTCTGGAAACACCATATATTTT	CASSLYPRNSGNTIYF
.	TRBV5-6	TRBJ2-2	.	TGTGCCAGCAGCGAGACAGGCATCACCGGGGAGCTGTTTTTT	CASSETGITGELFF
TRBD2	TRBV7-9	TRBJ2-3	.	TGTGCCAGCAGCGCCGGCGGGGGGTGGGGCACAGATACGCAGTATTTT	CASSAGGGWGTDTQYF
TRBD1	TRBV28	TRBJ1-5	.	TGTGCCAGCAGTTTAAGGACAGGGCGACAGCCCCAGCATTTT	CASSLRTGRQPQHF
TRBD1	TRBV7-9	TRBJ1-2	.	TGTGCCAGCAGCCCCTTCTCCGGACAGGCAACCTATGGCTACACCTTC	CASSPFSGQATYGYTF
.	TRBV19	TRBJ2-3	.	TGTGCCAGTAGTAACAGGGAGGGTGATACGCAGTATTTT	CASSNREGDTQYF
.	TRBV7-2	TRBJ2-7	.	TGTGCCAGCAGCTTACGAGGACAGCCCTACGAGCAGTACTTC	CASSLRGQPYEQYF
TRBD1	TRBV6-6	TRBJ2-1	.	TGTGCCAGCAGGACATGGACAGGGGACAATGAGCAGTTCTTC	CASRTWTGDNEQFF
.	TRBV7-9	TRBJ1-1	.	TGTGCCAGCAGTTCCGGGCGAAAGGAGGGGATGAACACTGAAGCTTTCTTT	CASSSGRKEGMNTEAFF
TRBD1	TRBV5-8	TRBJ2-2	.	TGTGCCAGCAGTAGGACAGGGGTCAACACCGGGGAGCTGTTTTTT	CASSRTGVNTGELFF
TRBD2	TRBV6-1	TRBJ2-3	.	TGTGCCAGCAGTGAACTCGGAGTAGCGGGTATCGCCACAGATACGCAGTATTTT	CASSELGVAGIATDTQYF
TRBD1	TRBV2	TRBJ1-2	.	TGTGCCAGCAGTGGGGACAGGGGTACTTATGGCTACACCTTC	CASSGDRGTYGYTF
.	TRBV5-6	TRBJ1-1	.	TGTGCCAGCAGCCATGACACCTTTAACACTGAAGCTTTCTTT	CASSHDTFNTEAFF
.	TRBV18	TRBJ1-5	.	TGTGCCAGCTCACTCCCCGGGGGGACGGGCAATCAGCCCCAGCATTTT	CASSLPGGTGNQPQHF
TRBD1	TRBV19	TRBJ1-3	.	TGTGCCAGTAGTATAGGGGGACAGGCCGCCGCCCTATATTTT	CASSIGGQAAALYF
.	TRBV2	TRBJ1-5	.	TGTGCCAGCAGTGAAAGGGGTTCTAGCAATCAGCCCCAGCATTTT	CASSERGSSNQPQHF
.	TRBV5-6	TRBJ1-3	.	TGTGCCAGCAGCTGGGGCCCGGCAGACTCTGGAAACACCATATATTTT	CASSWGPADSGNTIYF
.	TRBV27	TRBJ2-7	.	TGTGCCAGCAGTCTCACCGGGGTTTCCTACGAGCAGTACTTC	CASSLTGVSYEQYF
.	TRBV2	TRBJ2-2	.	TGTGCCAGCAGTTCGGACAGAGGGACCGGGGAGCTGTTTTTT	CASSSDRGTGELFF
.	TRBV4-3	TRBJ1-2	.	TGCGCCAGCAGCCAAGATCGGGGGTCTTATGGCTACACCTTC	CASSQDRGSYGYTF